The clone carrying this T cell receptor beta chain has more than one count but fewer than ten. Libraries were prepared by immunoSEQ multiplex PCR; TCRdb keeps only in-frame clonotypes and omits some of them. The data contain several thousand clones, about 78% of them singletons. This specimen comes from a study of T cell repertoires in MIS-A myocarditis. The sequence derives from a man between 18 and 35 years old with fulminant myocarditis from multisystem inflammatory syndrome in adults (MIS-A) after COVID-19. Source material: right inferior lung lobe tissue obtained at autopsy.

In DNA form, the CDR3 reads TGTGCCAGCTACGACAGCCCTACGGGAAACACCATATATTTT. It yields the protein CASYDSPTGNTIYF. The J gene is TRBJ1-3, the V gene TRBV7-9; D is perhaps TRBD1 (5 bases). The V gene lost 8 bases and the J gene lost 4 bases, with 15 bases spanning the gap. Germline CDR1 is SEHNR and CDR2 is FQNEAQ (reference sequence). The CDR3 has 14 residues.